This TCR beta chain came from a study of blood T cell repertoires in COVID-19. The CDR3 totals 16 residues. V was cut by 8 bases and J by 4 bases, with 22 bases left in between. Germline V gives CDR1 MDHEN, CDR2 SYDVKM. As originally analysed: Amplification of reference gene primers was used by the study to estimate nucleated cell counts. Profiled with immunoSEQ multiplex PCR; TCRdb holds only in-frame clones, not every one. V and J calls and clone size follow that table, whereas D and trimming were derived from the DNA. Among about 230,000 clones listed, approximately 87% were seen once. The TCR sequence derives from a woman in her 70s with active or convalescent COVID-19. The chain is built from TRBV28 and TRBJ2-3; tentative D call: TRBD2 (6 bases). Sequencing was performed on peripheral blood. CDR3 nucleotides: TGTGCCAGCCCCCCGGGGCTAGCGAGAACGGCAGATACGCAGTATTTT. Amino acid sequence: CASPPGLARTADTQYF.